Below, 5 T cell receptor beta chains from the same sample are listed, as sequenced in a study of cytomegalovirus exposure and HLA in healthy donors. 13 Jbeta primers and 60 Vbeta primers were used for the PCR. Clones were sequenced by immunoSEQ multiplex PCR, and TCRdb holds only the in-frame ones, with some missing. Here the sample spans approximately 110,000 clones, around 80% being singletons. The sequenced material came from PBMCs. All receptors derive from a woman aged 55-69 years in good health and CMV-seropositive.

The genes are TRBV4-1 and TRBJ1-4, with TRBD1 identical over 7 bases. Trimming removed 1 base from V and 5 bases from J; junction bases left unmatched: 4. The germline gives CDR1 MGHRA, CDR2 YSYEKL. The CDR3 runs 15 residues. This CDR3 reads CASSQGDSKNEKLFF. As DNA, the CDR3 is TGCGCCAGCAGCCAAGGGGACAGTAAAAATGAAAAACTGTTTTTT.

The V and J genes are TRBV9 and TRBJ2-7; TRBD2 agrees at 7 bases. Germline CDR1 reads SGDLS; CDR2 reads YYNGEE. The CDR3 spans 13 residues. The ends lost 0 bases at V and 6 bases at J; junction bases unmatched: 3. CDR3 sequence (DNA): TGTGCCAGCAGCGTAGTACCGGGAGGCGAGCAGTACTTC. This encodes CASSVVPGGEQYF. The variable domain in full, completed from reference TRBV9 and TRBJ2-7, reads DSGVTQTPKHLITATGQRVTLRCSPRSGDLSVYWYQQSLDQGLQFLIQYYNGEERAKGNILERFSAQQFPDLHSELNLSSLELGDSALYFCASSVVPGGEQYFGPGTRLTVT.

V gene TRBV5-1 combines with J gene TRBJ2-1, with D hard to call. V lost 4 bases and J lost 10, with 12 bases in between. CDR1 SGHRS and CDR2 YFSETQ come from the germline V gene. This CDR3 is built from 12 residues. The chain's CDR3 is CASSQAGYEQFF. CDR3 DNA: TGCGCCAGCAGCCAGGCTGGGTACGAGCAGTTCTTC.

The chain couples TRBV9 to TRBJ2-1, with 7 bases aligning to TRBD1. The germline V gene has CDR1 SGDLS and CDR2 YYNGEE. The CDR3 runs 15 residues. Losses at the gene ends were 2 bases for V and 8 bases for J; bases not matched to a gene: 10. CDR3 nucleotides: TGTGCCAGCAGCGTCGGACAGGCCCAAGGGTATGAGCAGTTCTTC. Translating it yields CASSVGQAQGYEQFF.

The chain links TRBV6-6 to TRBJ2-1; 7 bases are shared with TRBD2. Germline V gene lookup returns CDR1 MNHNY and CDR2 SVGAGI (reference sequence). V was clipped by 5 bases and J by 5 bases; unmatched bases: 6. The CDR3 is 14 residues long. CDR3 loop: CASSVAGVNNEQFF. In nucleotides, the CDR3 is TGTGCCAGCAGTGTCGCGGGAGTGAACAATGAGCAGTTCTTC.